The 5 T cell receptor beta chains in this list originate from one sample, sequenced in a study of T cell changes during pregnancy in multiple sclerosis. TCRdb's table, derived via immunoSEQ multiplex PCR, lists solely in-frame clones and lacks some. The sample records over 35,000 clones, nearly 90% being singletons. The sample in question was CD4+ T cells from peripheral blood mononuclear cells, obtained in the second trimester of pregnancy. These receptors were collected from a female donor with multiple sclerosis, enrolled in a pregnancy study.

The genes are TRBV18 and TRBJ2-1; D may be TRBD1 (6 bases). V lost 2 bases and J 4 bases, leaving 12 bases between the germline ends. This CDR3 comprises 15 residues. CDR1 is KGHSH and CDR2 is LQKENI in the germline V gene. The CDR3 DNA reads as TGTGCCAGCTCACCAGGACAGAGAACTTACAATGAGCAGTTCTTC. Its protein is CASSPGQRTYNEQFF. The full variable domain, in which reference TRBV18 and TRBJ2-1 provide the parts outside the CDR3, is NAGVMQNPRHLVRRRGQEARLRCSPMKGHSHVYWYRQLPEEGLKFMVYLQKENIIDESGMPKERFSAEFPKEGPSILRIQQVVRGDSAAYFCASSPGQRTYNEQFFGPGTRLTVL.

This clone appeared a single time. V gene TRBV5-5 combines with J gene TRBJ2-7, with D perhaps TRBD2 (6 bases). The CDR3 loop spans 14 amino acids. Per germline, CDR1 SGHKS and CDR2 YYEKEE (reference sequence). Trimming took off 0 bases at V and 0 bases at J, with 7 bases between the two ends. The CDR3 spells CASSLGRVSYEQYF. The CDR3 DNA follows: TGTGCCAGCAGCTTGGGGAGGGTCTCCTACGAGCAGTACTTC.

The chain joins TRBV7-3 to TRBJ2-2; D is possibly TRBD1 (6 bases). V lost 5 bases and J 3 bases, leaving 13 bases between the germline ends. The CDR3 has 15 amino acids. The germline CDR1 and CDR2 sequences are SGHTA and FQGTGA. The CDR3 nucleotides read TGTGCCAGCAGCGCCGACAGGACTGACACCGGGGAGCTGTTTTTT. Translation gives CASSADRTDTGELFF.

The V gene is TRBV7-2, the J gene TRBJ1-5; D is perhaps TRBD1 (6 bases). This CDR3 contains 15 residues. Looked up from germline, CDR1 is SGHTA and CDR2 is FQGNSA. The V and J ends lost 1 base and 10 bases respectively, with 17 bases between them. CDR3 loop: CASSLEVGQGRPQHF. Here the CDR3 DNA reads TGTGCCAGCAGCTTAGAAGTTGGGCAGGGGAGACCCCAGCATTTT. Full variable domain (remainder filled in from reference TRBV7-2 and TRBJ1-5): GAGVSQSPSNKVTEKGKDVELRCDPISGHTALYWYRQSLGQGLEFLIYFQGNSAPDKSGLPSDRFSAERTGGSVSTLTIQRTQQEDSAVYLCASSLEVGQGRPQHFGDGTRLSIL.

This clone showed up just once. In DNA, the CDR3 is TGTGCCAGCTCAGAGATAGCGGGAGGGAAAGAGACCCAGTACTTC. Protein product: CASSEIAGGKETQYF. V and J are TRBV19 and TRBJ2-5; 11 nucleotides line up with TRBD2. J lost 3 bases, V lost 9 bases, and 9 bases had no gene match. The CDR3 covers 15 residues. The V gene's germline CDR1 is LNHDA and CDR2 SQIVND (reference sequence).